Shown below are 18 T cell receptor beta chains from a single sample sequenced in a study of T cells in Graves' hyperthyroidism and ophthalmopathy. TCR beta CDR3 regions were amplified from RNA. The primer set for the first-round RT-PCR of the TCR CDR3 was HTBI. TCRdb re-analysed the multiplex PCR reads in MiXCR, keeping a single row per CDR3 protein. The data hold about 400,000 distinct CDR3 sequences, with around an eighth observed a single time. The sequenced material came from blood. The receptors were sampled from a man in his fifties or sixties with Graves' ophthalmopathy.

The V gene is TRBV30, the J gene TRBJ2-7; D perhaps matches TRBD2 (6 bases). The ends were cut back, 2 bases at V and 2 bases at J, with 19 bases in the middle. Germline CDR1 GTSNPN, CDR2 SVGIG (reference sequence). There are 16 residues in the CDR3. In DNA, the CDR3 is TGTGCCTGGAGTCCTAAGAGGAGGGGCGGGCCCTACGAGCAGTACTTC. Translated: CAWSPKRRGGPYEQYF.

This clonotype was counted only a few times. The V and J genes are TRBV30 and TRBJ1-4; D is perhaps TRBD1 (6 bases). This CDR3 spans 18 amino acids. Trimming took off 2 bases at V and 5 bases at J, with 24 bases between the two ends. Germline CDR1 and CDR2: GTSNPN and SVGIG (reference sequence). The DNA of the CDR3 is TGTGCCTGGAGTACAGGGCGGGTATCGAATTGGAAAAATGAAAAACTGTTTTTT. Protein sequence: CAWSTGRVSNWKNEKLFF.

This sequence joins TRBV6-5 and TRBJ2-7, with D perhaps matching TRBD1 (6 bases). The V gene lost 2 bases and the J gene lost 1 base, with 12 bases spanning the gap. Germline CDR1 MNHEY, CDR2 SVGAGI. The CDR3 contains 15 residues. In nucleotides, the CDR3 is TGTGCCAGCAGTTACCGACAGGTACCGTCCTACGAGCAGTACTTC. Translated, it gives CASSYRQVPSYEQYF.

Turning to this clonotype: This clone may be a read error of a much larger clone one base away. The chain carries TRBV14 and TRBJ2-5; D is undetermined. CDR3 length: 15 residues. The germline CDR1 and CDR2 sequences are SGHDN and FVKESK. The CDR3 region has the DNA TGTGCCAGCCGGCGGTCGTCATTACAACTTGAGACCCGGTACTTC. Amino acid sequence: CASRRSSLQLETRYF.

This chain joins TRBV5-1 and TRBJ2-7; 9 nucleotides match TRBD2. CDR1 and CDR2 from the germline V gene are SGHRS and YFSETQ. Trimming at V came to 0 bases and at J to 2 bases, leaving 9 bases not matched to a gene. CDR3 size: 17 residues. CDR3: CASSLGNLAGSTYEQYF. For the CDR3, the DNA is TGCGCCAGCAGCTTGGGCAACCTAGCGGGATCCACCTACGAGCAGTACTTC.

The chain carries TRBV4-3 and TRBJ2-6; no clear D. Germline-derived CDR1 and CDR2 are LGHNA and YSLEER. The CDR3 contains 14 residues. The V gene lost 6 bases and the J gene lost 0 bases, with 6 bases spanning the gap. CDR3 in DNA: TGCGCCAGCAGGGCAGTCTCTGGGGCCAACGTCCTGACTTTC. Translated, it gives CASRAVSGANVLTF.

In its sample, this clonotype was seen a few times. The V and J genes are TRBV20-1 and TRBJ2-1, with D possibly being TRBD1 or TRBD2 (6 bases each). The germline V gene has CDR1 DFQATT and CDR2 SNEGSKA (reference sequence). The CDR3 runs to 15 residues. The germline V and J ends were trimmed by 3 bases and 9 bases, with 21 bases remaining between them. The CDR3 coding sequence is TGCAGTGCTAGGGACGGGACTTCCAGAGGGGGTGAGCAGTTCTTC. Its translation: CSARDGTSRGGEQFF.

The V and J genes are TRBV20-1 and TRBJ2-1, with 10 positions matching TRBD2. V shed 3 bases, J shed 5 bases, and the junction held 7 bases outside the gene matches. The CDR3 sequence is 15 residues long. The germline gives CDR1 DFQATT, CDR2 SNEGSKA (reference sequence). The CDR3 reads CSARPTSGYNNEQFF. In DNA, the CDR3 is TGCAGTGCTAGGCCGACTAGCGGGTATAACAATGAGCAGTTCTTC.

The chain links TRBV7-9 to TRBJ2-3, with unresolved D. V lost 5 bases and J lost 4, with 7 bases in between. This CDR3 is built from 12 residues. The germline V gene encodes CDR1 SEHNR and CDR2 FQNEAQ (reference sequence). The CDR3 DNA sequence: TGTGCCAGCAGCCCCGCCGCAGATACGCAGTATTTT. Translated, it gives CASSPAADTQYF. Combining the CDR3 with reference TRBV7-9 and TRBJ2-3 gives the whole variable domain DTGVSQNPRHKITKRGQNVTFRCDPISEHNRLYWYRQTLGQGPEFLTYFQNEAQLEKSRLLSDRFSAERPKGSFSTLEIQRTEQGDSAMYLCASSPAADTQYFGPGTRLTVL.

This clonotype was seen at least ten times. In DNA, the CDR3 is TGCGCCAGCAGTCCCCGACTAGCGGGAGGGCCGAGCAGGGAGACCCAGTACTTC. Translating it yields CASSPRLAGGPSRETQYF. The chain combines TRBV10-2 with TRBJ2-5; 14 bases line up with TRBD2. The V gene's germline CDR1 is WSHSY and CDR2 SAAADI. The ends lost 5 bases at V and 5 bases at J; junction bases unmatched: 13. This CDR3 is built from 18 residues.

This clonotype was found once. V usage is TRBV5-1 and J usage is TRBJ1-6; 11 positions match TRBD1. Per germline, CDR1 SGHRS and CDR2 YFSETQ. The CDR3 has 17 amino acids. Trimming at V came to 0 bases and at J to 9 bases, leaving 8 bases not matched to a gene. The CDR3 bases are TGCGCCAGCAGCTTGGCGGGACAGGGGGGGAATTCTTCACCCCTCCACTTT. It translates to CASSLAGQGGNSSPLHF. The entire variable domain, with the rest obtained from reference TRBV5-1 and TRBJ1-6, is as follows: KAGVTQTPRYLIKTRGQQVTLSCSPISGHRSVSWYQQTPGQGLQFLFEYFSETQRNKGNFPGRFSGRQFSNSRSEMNVSTLELGDSALYLCASSLAGQGGNSSPLHFGNGTRLTVT.

The chain uses TRBV29-1 and TRBJ2-7, with 9 positions matching TRBD1. V shed 3 bases and J 6 bases; nucleotides not matched to a gene: 9. The CDR3 is 14 residues long. Germline loops: CDR1 SQVTM, CDR2 ANQGSEA. The CDR3 reads CSVDLAGTGLEQYF. For the CDR3, the DNA is TGCAGCGTTGATCTCGCCGGGACAGGGCTCGAGCAGTACTTC.

This clonotype was detected many times. V and J are TRBV7-9 and TRBJ1-1; no clear D gene. With 5 bases removed from V and 8 bases from J, the gap between germline ends came to 15 bases. This CDR3 spans 13 amino acids. From germline, CDR1 is SEHNR and CDR2 FQNEAQ (reference sequence). CDR3 loop: CASSTLPGSEAFF. The DNA of the CDR3 is TGTGCCAGCAGCACACTCCCGGGTTCGGAAGCTTTCTTT.

The DNA for the CDR3 is TGCGGCGGGGGCAGTCCGAATGAAAAACTGTTTTTT. Its protein is CGGGSPNEKLFF. The genes are TRBV29-1 and TRBJ1-4, with D maybe TRBD1 (6 bases). The CDR3 totals 12 residues. The germline V gene encodes CDR1 SQVTM and CDR2 ANQGSEA.

This clonotype has a count of ten or more. The gene calls are TRBV30 and TRBJ2-1; D may be TRBD2 (5 bases). V shed 5 bases and J shed 11 bases, with 16 bases lying between them. The CDR3 consists of 12 residues. Germline values: CDR1 GTSNPN, CDR2 SVGIG (reference sequence). The chain's CDR3 is CAWEQGSGQQFF. For the CDR3, the DNA is TGTGCCTGGGAACAAGGGAGTGGACAGCAGTTCTTC.

The CDR3 region is CASSLWDQRTDTQYF. In DNA form, the CDR3 reads TGTGCCAGCAGCCTCTGGGACCAGCGCACAGATACGCAGTATTTT. This rearrangement joins TRBV7-2 to TRBJ2-3; D might be TRBD1 or TRBD2, each matching 5 bases. Deletions cut 5 bases from V and 1 base from J, with 13 bases between. This CDR3 has 15 residues. The germline CDR1 and CDR2 sequences are SGHTA and FQGNSA.

This clonotype was counted ten times or more. V usage is TRBV5-6 and J usage is TRBJ1-2, with TRBD1 matching 10 bases. This CDR3 has 14 amino acids. The junction had 5 bases not matched to a gene; V was cut back by 3 bases and J by 6 bases. From germline, CDR1 is SGHDT and CDR2 YYEEEE. CDR3 nucleotide sequence: TGTGCCAGCAGCTATGGAGACAGGGGGCATGGCTACACCTTC. This gives the protein CASSYGDRGHGYTF.

Comments on this clonotype: The DNA is omitted, as the CDR3 cannot be located on it reliably, and the CDR3 follows TCRdb's listing. The V and J genes are TRBV29-1 and TRBJ1-1; the table's D call of TRBD1 was not tested on the DNA. Germline CDR1 is SQVTM and CDR2 is ANQGSEA. With termini counted, the CDR3 has 13 amino acids. CDR3 protein: CSVGPGTGGRSFF.